A single sample gave rise to the 11 T cell receptor beta chains below, sequenced in a study of T cell repertoires in ileal Crohn's disease. Time point in this sample: inflamed ileum from the surgical specimen. Profiled with immunoSEQ multiplex PCR; TCRdb holds only in-frame clones, not every one. The table shows around 15,000 clones, with more than 85% occurring only once. The sample comprised ileal tissue. Receptor source: an adult with Crohn's disease.

The genes are TRBV11-2 and TRBJ2-3; D possibly corresponds to TRBD2 (6 bases). Trimming left V 5 bases short and J 6 bases short, with 12 bases between. Per germline, CDR1 SGHAT and CDR2 FQNNGV. This CDR3 region has 13 residues. The CDR3 region has the DNA TGTGCCAGCAGCCCTCCGGGGAGGGATACGCAGTATTTT. Amino acid sequence: CASSPPGRDTQYF.

The V and J genes are TRBV5-5 and TRBJ1-1; D ambiguous. CDR1 is SGHKS and CDR2 is YYEKEE in the germline V gene (reference sequence). The CDR3 contains 14 residues. Trimming left V 0 bases short and J 9 bases short, with 15 bases between. The CDR3: CASSLEYRGGKAFF. As DNA, the CDR3 is TGTGCCAGCAGCTTGGAGTACCGGGGTGGGAAAGCTTTCTTT.

This chain connects TRBV28 to TRBJ1-1, with D unclear. V was cut by 2 bases and J by 3 bases, with 10 bases left in between. The CDR3 is 14 amino acids. CDR1 and CDR2 from the germline V gene are MDHEN and SYDVKM. The CDR3 DNA reads as TGTGCCAGCAGTTTAAGGGCCTTTGACACTGAAGCTTTCTTT. It codes for CASSLRAFDTEAFF.

In nucleotides, the CDR3 is TGTGCCAGCAGTCCCCGACTAGAAGTCGCGCAGTATTTT. As protein: CASSPRLEVAQYF. This sequence joins TRBV28 and TRBJ2-3, with D possibly matching TRBD2 (6 bases). This CDR3 comprises 13 residues. Trimming took 5 bases from V and 10 from J, leaving 16 bases between them. Germline V gene sequence: CDR1 MDHEN, CDR2 SYDVKM.

The chain has TRBV11-2 and TRBJ2-5; 7 positions match TRBD1. V gave up 6 bases and J gave up 3 bases; unmatched junction bases: 1. Germline V gives CDR1 SGHAT, CDR2 FQNNGV. This CDR3 contains 12 residues. In DNA, the CDR3 is TGTGCCAGCAGGGGGACAGAAGAGACCCAGTACTTC. Protein product: CASRGTEETQYF.

The J gene is TRBJ2-5, the V gene TRBV27, with 9 bases identical to TRBD1. The CDR3 runs 13 residues. The germline V gene encodes CDR1 MNHEY and CDR2 SMNVEV (reference sequence). V was pared by 6 bases and J by 5 bases, with 4 bases of the junction left unmatched. DNA of the CDR3: TGTGCCAGCAGAATACAGGGGGCCGAGACCCAGTACTTC. This gives the protein CASRIQGAETQYF.

The chain carries TRBV4-1 and TRBJ1-6, with a tentative D call TRBD1 (5 bases). The CDR3 is 16 amino acids. The germline gives CDR1 MGHRA, CDR2 YSYEKL. The V gene lost 0 bases and the J gene lost 10 bases, with 16 bases spanning the gap. CDR3 DNA: TGCGCCAGCAGCCAAGATTTGGCAGGGACCGGATCACCCCTCCACTTT. It codes for CASSQDLAGTGSPLHF.

This chain links TRBV6-5 with TRBJ1-1; perhaps TRBD1 as D (6 bases). The ends were cut back, 4 bases at V and 0 bases at J, with 15 bases in the middle. The V gene's germline CDR1 is MNHEY and CDR2 SVGAGI. The CDR3 sequence is 16 residues long. The CDR3 loop is CASSSGQRKMNTEAFF. Written as DNA, the CDR3 is TGTGCCAGCAGTTCCGGACAGCGAAAGATGAACACTGAAGCTTTCTTT.

The rearrangement joins TRBV6-1 to TRBJ2-3; a weak D match, TRBD2 (7 bases). Germline CDR1 reads MNHNS; CDR2 reads SASEGT. Trimming shortened V by 2 bases and J by 4 bases, and 16 bases separated the two germline ends. This CDR3 has 16 amino acids. The DNA of the CDR3 is TGTGCCAGCAGTGAATTAGGCGGGGGCGGCTCAGATACGCAGTATTTT. This sequence encodes CASSELGGGGSDTQYF.

V gene TRBV16 combines with J gene TRBJ2-1; 8 bases fit TRBD1. The CDR3 totals 16 residues. V lost 3 bases, J lost 1 base, and 5 bases stayed unmatched. Germline assignment: CDR1 KGHSY and CDR2 FQNENV. DNA of the CDR3: TGTGCCAGCAGCCAGTCAGGGGGCGGTTCCTACAATGAGCAGTTCTTC. Protein sequence: CASSQSGGGSYNEQFF. The full variable domain, completed using reference TRBV16 and TRBJ2-1, is GEEVAQTPKHLVRGEGQKAKLYCAPIKGHSYVFWYQQVLKNEFKFLISFQNENVFDETGMPKERFSAKCLPNSPCSLEIQATKLEDSAVYFCASSQSGGGSYNEQFFGPGTRLTVL.

The rearrangement links TRBV5-5 to TRBJ2-6; no clear D gene. Germline CDR1 SGHKS, CDR2 YYEKEE (reference sequence). The V gene lost 2 bases and the J gene lost 0 bases, with 12 bases spanning the gap. This CDR3 has 17 residues. The CDR3 is CASSFGPGPSGANVLTF. In DNA, the CDR3 is TGTGCCAGCAGCTTCGGGCCCGGCCCCTCTGGGGCCAACGTCCTGACTTTC. Complete variable domain (other parts from reference TRBV5-5 and TRBJ2-6): DAGVTQSPTHLIKTRGQQVTLRCSPISGHKSVSWYQQVLGQGPQFIFQYYEKEERGRGNFPDRFSARQFPNYSSELNVNALLLGDSALYLCASSFGPGPSGANVLTFGAGSRLTVL.